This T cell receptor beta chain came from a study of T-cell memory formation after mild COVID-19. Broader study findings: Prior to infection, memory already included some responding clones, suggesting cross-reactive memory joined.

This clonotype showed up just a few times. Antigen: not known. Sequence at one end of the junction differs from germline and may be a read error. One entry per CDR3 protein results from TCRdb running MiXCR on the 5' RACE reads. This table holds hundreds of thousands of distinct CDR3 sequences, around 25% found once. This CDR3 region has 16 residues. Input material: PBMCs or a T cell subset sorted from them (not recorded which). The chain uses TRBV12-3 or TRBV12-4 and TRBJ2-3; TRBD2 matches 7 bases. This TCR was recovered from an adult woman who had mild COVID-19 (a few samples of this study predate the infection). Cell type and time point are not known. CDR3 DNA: TGTGCCAGCAGTGCCGACGCCGGGGGGACCACAAATACGCAGTATTTT. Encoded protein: CASSADAGGTTNTQYF.